These 21 T cell receptor beta chains originate from one sample sequenced in a study of cytomegalovirus exposure and HLA in healthy donors. PCR used 60 Vbeta primers and 13 Jbeta primers. Libraries were prepared by immunoSEQ multiplex PCR; TCRdb keeps only in-frame clonotypes and omits some of them. This table has 80,000 to 100,000 clones, approximately 69% appearing once. Sample: PBMCs. The receptors originated from a young man in good health and CMV-seropositive.

This clone occurred once. V is TRBV5-1 and J is TRBJ2-6; 8 nucleotides align to TRBD1. The germline V gene has CDR1 SGHRS and CDR2 YFSETQ. The CDR3 is made up of 14 amino acids. Trimming cost V 7 bases and J 4 bases; bases outside gene matches: 4. The CDR3 coding sequence is TGCGCCAGCCGCCAGGGGGCCGGGGCCAACGTCCTGACTTTC. Translation gives CASRQGAGANVLTF.

This clone was detected once. The V and J genes are TRBV2 and TRBJ1-5; 7 bases are shared with TRBD1. The V gene end was trimmed by 4 bases and the J gene end by 4 bases; junction bases not matched to a gene: 7. This CDR3 contains 15 residues. Germline CDR1 SNHLY, CDR2 FYNNEI. The CDR3 sequence: CASSGGTAKNQPQHF. CDR3 nucleotides: TGTGCCAGCAGTGGAGGGACAGCCAAAAATCAGCCCCAGCATTTT.

There are a few counts of this clone. V is TRBV6-1 and J is TRBJ2-7; D remains ambiguous. The CDR3 length is 10 residues. Germline assignment: CDR1 MNHNS and CDR2 SASEGT. V was cut by 3 bases and J by 9 bases, with 6 bases left in between. The CDR3 here is CASSDEWQYF. CDR3 DNA: TGTGCCAGCAGTGACGAGTGGCAGTACTTC.

The gene calls are TRBV25-1 and TRBJ1-4; 8 bases are a match to TRBD1. The CDR3 sequence is 14 residues long. Germline CDR1 reads MGHDK; CDR2 reads SYGVNS. V dropped 4 bases and J dropped 8; count of bases not matched to a gene: 6. In DNA, the CDR3 is TGTGCCAGCAGTGTATCTCGACAGGGGGAAAAACTGTTTTTT. The encoded protein is CASSVSRQGEKLFF. Drawing the rest from reference TRBV25-1 and TRBJ1-4, the complete variable domain is EADIYQTPRYLVIGTGKKITLECSQTMGHDKMYWYQQDPGMELHLIHYSYGVNSTEKGDLSSESTVSRIRTEHFPLTLESARPSHTSQYLCASSVSRQGEKLFFGSGTQLSVL.

The chain is built from TRBV5-1 and TRBJ1-2; 10 nucleotides match TRBD1. Trimming cost V 5 bases and J 2 bases; bases outside gene matches: 12. Germline V lookup: CDR1 SGHRS, CDR2 YFSETQ. CDR3 length: 17 residues. The CDR3 DNA reads as TGCGCCAGCAGTTCTACTTCCGGGACAGGGGTAAACTATGGCTACACCTTC. Translated: CASSSTSGTGVNYGYTF. Drawing the rest from reference TRBV5-1 and TRBJ1-2, the complete variable domain is KAGVTQTPRYLIKTRGQQVTLSCSPISGHRSVSWYQQTPGQGLQFLFEYFSETQRNKGNFPGRFSGRQFSNSRSEMNVSTLELGDSALYLCASSSTSGTGVNYGYTFGSGTRLTVV.

This rearrangement joins TRBV7-8 to TRBJ2-1; 10 nucleotides line up with TRBD2. V shed 1 base and J 4 bases; nucleotides not matched to a gene: 1. The CDR3 covers 15 residues. CDR1 and CDR2 from the germline V gene are SGHVS and FQNEAQ. CDR3 region: CASSLGSGGYNEQFF. The CDR3 region has the DNA TGTGCCAGCAGCTTAGGTAGCGGGGGGTACAATGAGCAGTTCTTC.

The chain uses TRBV30 and TRBJ1-5; 9 nucleotides line up with TRBD1. The trim removed 5 bases at V and 11 bases at J, leaving 7 bases unmatched. This CDR3 region has 12 residues. Germline-derived CDR1 and CDR2 are GTSNPN and SVGIG (reference sequence). As DNA, the CDR3 is TGTGCCTGGGGGGGACAGGGTTCAGCCCAGCATTTT. It specifies CAWGGQGSAQHF.

The gene calls are TRBV6-5 and TRBJ2-7; 7 bases are a match to TRBD2. Trimming cost V 6 bases and J 0 bases; bases outside gene matches: 8. Germline V gene sequence: CDR1 MNHEY, CDR2 SVGAGI. CDR3 length equals 15 residues. CDR3 residues: CASSLTSAHSYEQYF. DNA for the CDR3: TGTGCCAGCAGCCTAACTAGCGCCCACTCCTACGAGCAGTACTTC.

This clone was detected a few times. The V gene is TRBV5-4, the J gene TRBJ2-7; the match to TRBD1 covers 9 bases. CDR1 and CDR2 (germline): SGHNT, YYREEE (reference sequence). V lost 1 base, J lost 6 bases, and 2 bases stayed unmatched. This CDR3 has 13 amino acids. As DNA, the CDR3 is TGTGCCAGCAGCTTGACAGGGGGCCGCGAGCAGTACTTC. Its protein is CASSLTGGREQYF.

This chain joins TRBV30 and TRBJ1-2, with D uncertain. Trimming took off 4 bases at V and 10 bases at J, with 16 bases between the two ends. Germline CDR1 is GTSNPN and CDR2 is SVGIG (reference sequence). The CDR3 has 12 residues. The CDR3 reads CAWTLDQEAYTF. The CDR3 DNA sequence: TGTGCCTGGACTCTGGATCAAGAGGCCTACACCTTC. Full variable domain (rest looked up from reference TRBV30 and TRBJ1-2): SQTIHQWPATLVQPVGSPLSLECTVEGTSNPNLYWYRQAAGRGLQLLFYSVGIGQISSEVPQNLSASRPQDRQFILSSKKLLLSDSGFYLCAWTLDQEAYTFGSGTRLTVV.

This clone was recorded a few times. The chain has TRBV7-3 and TRBJ2-1, with 9 positions matching TRBD1. The CDR3 is 19 amino acids. Germline V gene data show CDR1 as SGHTA and CDR2 as FQGTGA. J lost 6 bases, V lost 4 bases, and 19 bases had no gene match. In nucleotides, the CDR3 is TGTGCCAGCAGCTGCTCCGGGACAGGGTGGATGTGTTGGACCAATGAGCAGTTCTTC. Its protein is CASSCSGTGWMCWTNEQFF.

V usage is TRBV10-3 and J usage is TRBJ2-3; TRBD2 agrees at 9 bases. The trim removed 5 bases at V and 9 bases at J, leaving 12 bases unmatched. The CDR3 consists of 15 residues. CDR1 ENHRY and CDR2 SYGVKD come from the germline V gene. This CDR3 reads CAISTRAGGAGTQYF. The CDR3 region has the DNA TGTGCCATCAGTACCAGAGCGGGAGGAGCAGGCACGCAGTATTTT.

The J gene is TRBJ2-2, the V gene TRBV9; perhaps TRBD1 as D (5 bases). The CDR3 consists of 16 residues. CDR1 and CDR2 from the germline V gene are SGDLS and YYNGEE. Between the trimmed V and J ends, which lost 4 bases and 2 bases, there was a span of 15 bases. In DNA, the CDR3 is TGTGCCAGCAGCCTAATAGGGGTTACCAACACCGGGGAGCTGTTTTTT. It codes for CASSLIGVTNTGELFF.

The chain employs TRBV30 and TRBJ2-3; 8 bases are shared with TRBD2. The V gene end was trimmed by 4 bases and the J gene end by 0 bases; junction bases not matched to a gene: 9. Germline V gives CDR1 GTSNPN, CDR2 SVGIG (reference sequence). CDR3 length: 16 residues. CDR3 sequence (DNA): TGTGCCTGGACCTGGGGTCTAGCGGGTAGCACAGATACGCAGTATTTT. Translation gives CAWTWGLAGSTDTQYF.

This chain joins TRBV18 and TRBJ2-7; 9 nucleotides match TRBD1. With 2 bases clipped from V and 3 bases from J, the junction kept 5 bases outside the gene matches. CDR3 length: 15 residues. CDR1 is KGHSH, CDR2 LQKENI, per germline. The CDR3, as DNA: TGTGCCAGCTCACCATTAGGACAGGGGAGCTACGAGCAGTACTTC. This sequence encodes CASSPLGQGSYEQYF.

The count of this clone is one. This chain connects TRBV25-1 to TRBJ1-5; no reliable D call. CDR1 is MGHDK and CDR2 is SYGVNS in the germline V gene. The ends were cut back, 4 bases at V and 4 bases at J, with 14 bases in the middle. This CDR3 has 15 amino acids. The CDR3 loop is CASSGFGGINQPQHF. The CDR3 nucleotides are TGTGCCAGCAGTGGCTTCGGAGGGATTAATCAGCCCCAGCATTTT.

This sequence joins TRBV7-3 and TRBJ2-3; 11 nucleotides line up with TRBD1. The CDR3 contains 13 residues. CDR1 SGHTA and CDR2 FQGTGA come from the germline V gene. The J segment lost 5 bases and the V segment lost 8 bases, leaving 3 bases of the junction unmatched. The CDR3 is CASGTGGRDTQYF. The DNA of the CDR3 is TGTGCCAGCGGGACAGGGGGTCGAGATACGCAGTATTTT.

The rearrangement links TRBV4-2 to TRBJ2-1, with TRBD2 identical over 7 bases. This CDR3 has 16 residues. V lost 3 bases, J lost 6 bases, and 11 bases stayed unmatched. Germline V gene lookup returns CDR1 LGHNA and CDR2 YNFKEQ. CDR3 bases: TGTGCCAGCAGCCAGGCGGTGGGAGGGCCGGGCAATGAGCAGTTCTTC. This codes for CASSQAVGGPGNEQFF.

The chain recombines TRBV4-2 with TRBJ1-1; tentatively, D is TRBD1 (5 bases). This CDR3 has 15 residues. The germline V gene encodes CDR1 LGHNA and CDR2 YNFKEQ. V lost 6 bases, J lost 4 bases, and 18 bases lay in between. The CDR3 bases are TGTGCCAGCAGTCAACGGACCAGTGGGGCCACTGAAGCTTTCTTT. Amino acids: CASSQRTSGATEAFF.

The V gene is TRBV20-1, the J gene TRBJ2-5; D unresolved. Germline values: CDR1 DFQATT, CDR2 SNEGSKA (reference sequence). This CDR3 is built from 11 residues. The V end was cut by 5 bases, the J end by 3 bases, with 7 bases between. This chain's CDR3 is CSAHNEETQYF. The CDR3 DNA is TGCAGTGCTCACAATGAAGAGACCCAGTACTTC.

The count of this clone is one. A read error may produce the germline difference seen at one junction end. The CDR3 protein is CASSFEGASSNEQFF. The CDR3 nucleotides are TGCGCCAGCAGCTTTGAGGGGGCTTCCTCCAATGAGCAGTTCTTC. The rearrangement uses TRBV5-1 and TRBJ2-1; 7 positions agree with TRBD1. The V gene's germline CDR1 is SGHRS and CDR2 YFSETQ. This CDR3 is built from 15 residues. Variable domain in full (rest from reference TRBV5-1 and TRBJ2-1): KAGVTQTPRYLIKTRGQQVTLSCSPISGHRSVSWYQQTPGQGLQFLFEYFSETQRNKGNFPGRFSGRQFSNSRSEMNVSTLELGDSALYLCASSFEGASSNEQFFGPGTRLTVL.